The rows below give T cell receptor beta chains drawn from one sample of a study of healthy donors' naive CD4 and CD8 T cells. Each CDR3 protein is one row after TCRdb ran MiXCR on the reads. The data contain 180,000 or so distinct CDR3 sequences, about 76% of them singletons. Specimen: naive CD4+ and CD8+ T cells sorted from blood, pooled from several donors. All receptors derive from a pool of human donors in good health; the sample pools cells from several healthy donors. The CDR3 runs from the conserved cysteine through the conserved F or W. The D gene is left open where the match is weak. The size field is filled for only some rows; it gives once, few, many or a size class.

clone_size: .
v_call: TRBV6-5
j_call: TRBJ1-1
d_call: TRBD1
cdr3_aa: CASSYHPGQQNTEAFF
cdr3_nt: TGTGCCAGCAGTTACCACCCGGGACAGCAGAACACTGAAGCTTTCTTT

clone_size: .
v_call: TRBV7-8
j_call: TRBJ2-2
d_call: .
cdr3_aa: CASTSRWSGELFF
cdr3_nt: TGTGCCAGCACATCCCGTTGGAGCGGGGAGCTGTTTTTT

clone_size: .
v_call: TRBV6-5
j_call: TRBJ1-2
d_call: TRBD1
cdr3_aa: CASSPDRVDYGYTF
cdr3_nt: TGTGCCAGCAGTCCGGACAGGGTAGACTATGGCTACACCTTC

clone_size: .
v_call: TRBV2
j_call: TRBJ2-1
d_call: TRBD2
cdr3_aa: CASSERRAWGGRRGYNEQFF
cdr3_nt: TGTGCCAGCAGTGAGCGTAGGGCCTGGGGCGGGAGAAGGGGCTACAATGAGCAGTTCTTC

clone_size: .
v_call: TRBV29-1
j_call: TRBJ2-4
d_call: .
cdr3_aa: CSVAIGVKNIQYF
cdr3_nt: TGCAGCGTTGCTATCGGGGTTAAAAACATTCAGTACTTC

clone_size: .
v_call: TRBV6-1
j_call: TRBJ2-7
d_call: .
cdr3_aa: CASRRDRWSYEQYF
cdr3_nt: TGTGCCAGCAGAAGAGACAGGTGGTCCTACGAGCAGTACTTC

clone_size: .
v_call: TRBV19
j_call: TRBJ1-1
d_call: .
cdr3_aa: CASSIDGYMNTEAFF
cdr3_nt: TGTGCCAGTAGTATAGATGGATACATGAACACTGAAGCTTTCTTT

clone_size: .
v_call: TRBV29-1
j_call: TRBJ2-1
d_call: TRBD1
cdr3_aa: CSVLGQDGLHEQFF
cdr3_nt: TGCAGCGTTCTTGGACAGGATGGGTTACATGAGCAGTTCTTC

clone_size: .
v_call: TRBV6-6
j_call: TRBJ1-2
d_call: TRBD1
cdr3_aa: CASSSLRDRAVKGHYGYTF
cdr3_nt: TGTGCCAGCAGTTCCCTCCGGGACAGGGCGGTTAAGGGACACTATGGCTACACCTTC

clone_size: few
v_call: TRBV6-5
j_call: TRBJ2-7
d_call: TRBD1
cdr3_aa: CASRTGQGAYEQYF
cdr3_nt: TGTGCCAGCAGGACGGGACAGGGTGCCTACGAGCAGTACTTC

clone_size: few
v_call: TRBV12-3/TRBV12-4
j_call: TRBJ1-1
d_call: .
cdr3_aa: CASRPGHGAEAFF
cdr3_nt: TGTGCCAGCAGGCCGGGCCACGGCGCTGAAGCTTTCTTT

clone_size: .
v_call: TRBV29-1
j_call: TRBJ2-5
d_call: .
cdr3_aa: CSHPSGWGETQYF
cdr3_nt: TGCAGCCATCCTTCCGGTTGGGGGGAGACCCAGTACTTC

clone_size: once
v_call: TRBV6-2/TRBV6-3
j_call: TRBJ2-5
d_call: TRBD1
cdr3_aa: CASREQGSETQYF
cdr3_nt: TGTGCCAGCAGGGAACAGGGGTCGGAGACCCAGTACTTC

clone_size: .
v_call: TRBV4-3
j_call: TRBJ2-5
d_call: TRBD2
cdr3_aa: CASSMVLAGRETQYF
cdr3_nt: TGTGCCAGCAGCATGGTACTAGCGGGAAGAGAGACCCAGTACTTC

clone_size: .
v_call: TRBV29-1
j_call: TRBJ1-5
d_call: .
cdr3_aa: CSVLTYPNQPQHF
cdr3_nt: TGCAGCGTCCTGACCTACCCAAATCAGCCCCAGCATTTT

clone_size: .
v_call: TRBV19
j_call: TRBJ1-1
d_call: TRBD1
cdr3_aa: CASSDGQGMNTEAFF
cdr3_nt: TGTGCCAGTAGCGACGGACAGGGCATGAACACTGAAGCTTTCTTT

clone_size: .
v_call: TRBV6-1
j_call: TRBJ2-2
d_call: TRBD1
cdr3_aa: CASSEAGGWGGELFF
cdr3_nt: TGTGCCAGCAGTGAAGCAGGGGGCTGGGGCGGGGAGCTGTTTTTT

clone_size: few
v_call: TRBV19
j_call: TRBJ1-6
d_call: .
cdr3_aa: CASSPGSGGRSPLHF
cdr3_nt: TGTGCCAGTAGTCCCGGATCTGGGGGAAGATCACCCCTCCACTTT

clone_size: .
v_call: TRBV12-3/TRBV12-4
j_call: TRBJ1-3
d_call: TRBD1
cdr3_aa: CASSTPGTGRVLGNTIYF
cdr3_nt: TGTGCCAGCAGCACTCCCGGGACAGGGCGCGTTTTAGGAAACACCATATATTTT

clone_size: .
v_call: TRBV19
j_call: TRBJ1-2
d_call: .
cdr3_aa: CASRTPGDYGYTF
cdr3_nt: TGTGCCAGTAGAACCCCAGGGGACTATGGCTACACCTTC

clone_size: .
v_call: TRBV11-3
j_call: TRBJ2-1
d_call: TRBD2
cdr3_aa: CASSPRTSWHEQFF
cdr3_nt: TGTGCCAGCAGCCCACGGACTAGCTGGCATGAGCAGTTCTTC

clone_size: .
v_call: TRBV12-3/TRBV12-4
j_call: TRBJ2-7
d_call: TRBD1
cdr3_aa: CASSWTGATEQYF
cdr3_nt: TGTGCCAGCAGTTGGACAGGGGCGACCGAGCAGTACTTC

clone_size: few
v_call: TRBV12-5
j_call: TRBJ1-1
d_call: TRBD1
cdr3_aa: CASGLTPRGTANTEAFF
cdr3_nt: TGTGCTAGTGGTTTGACCCCGAGAGGGACAGCGAACACTGAAGCTTTCTTT

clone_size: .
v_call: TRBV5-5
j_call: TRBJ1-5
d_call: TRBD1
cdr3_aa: CASSSGTANWQPQHF
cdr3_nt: TGTGCCAGCAGCTCGGGGACAGCGAATTGGCAGCCCCAGCATTTT

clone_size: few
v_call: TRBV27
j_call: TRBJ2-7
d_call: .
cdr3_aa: CASSLVGSSYEQYF
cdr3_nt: TGTGCCAGCAGTTTAGTCGGGAGCTCCTACGAGCAGTACTTC

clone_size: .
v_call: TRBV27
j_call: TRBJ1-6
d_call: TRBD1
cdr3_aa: CASSLTPGTAHSPLHF
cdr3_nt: TGTGCCAGCAGTTTAACCCCCGGGACAGCCCATTCACCCCTCCACTTT

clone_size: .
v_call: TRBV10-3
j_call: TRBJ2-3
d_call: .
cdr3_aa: CAISERPNTDTQYF
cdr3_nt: TGTGCCATCAGTGAGAGGCCGAACACAGATACGCAGTATTTT

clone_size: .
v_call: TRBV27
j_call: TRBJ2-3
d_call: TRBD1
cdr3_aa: CASRPGQGYTDTQYF
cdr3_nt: TGTGCCAGCAGACCGGGACAGGGTTACACAGATACGCAGTATTTT

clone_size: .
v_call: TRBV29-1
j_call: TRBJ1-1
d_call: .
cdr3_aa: CSVGIMNTEAFF
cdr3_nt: TGCAGCGTTGGGATCATGAACACTGAAGCTTTCTTT

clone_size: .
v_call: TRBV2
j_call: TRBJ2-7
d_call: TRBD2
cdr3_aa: CASLLGLEAYEQYF
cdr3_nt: TGTGCCAGCCTCCTGGGACTAGAGGCTTACGAGCAGTACTTC

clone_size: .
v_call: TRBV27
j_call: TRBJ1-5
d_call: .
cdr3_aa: CASSSQLKGQPQHF
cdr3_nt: TGTGCCAGCAGTTCCCAGCTAAAGGGTCAGCCCCAGCATTTT

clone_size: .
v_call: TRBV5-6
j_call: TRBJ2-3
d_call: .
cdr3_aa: CASSFAEDTQYF
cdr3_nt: TGTGCCAGCAGCTTTGCCGAAGATACGCAGTATTTT

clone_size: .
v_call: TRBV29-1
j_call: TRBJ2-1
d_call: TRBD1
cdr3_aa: CSVVVGTGYNEQFF
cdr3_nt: TGCAGCGTTGTAGTTGGGACAGGTTACAATGAGCAGTTCTTC

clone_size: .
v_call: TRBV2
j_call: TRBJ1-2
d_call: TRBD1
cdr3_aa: CASSEVRTGLGDYTF
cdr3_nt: TGTGCCAGCAGTGAGGTTCGGACAGGGTTGGGAGACTACACCTTC

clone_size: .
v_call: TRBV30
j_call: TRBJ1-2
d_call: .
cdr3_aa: CAWSPQGPYGYTF
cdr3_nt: TGTGCCTGGAGCCCGCAGGGTCCCTATGGCTACACCTTC

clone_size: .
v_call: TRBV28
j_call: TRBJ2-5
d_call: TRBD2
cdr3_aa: CASSLLSAGGYQETQYF
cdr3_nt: TGTGCCAGCAGTTTATTGTCAGCGGGAGGGTACCAAGAGACCCAGTACTTC